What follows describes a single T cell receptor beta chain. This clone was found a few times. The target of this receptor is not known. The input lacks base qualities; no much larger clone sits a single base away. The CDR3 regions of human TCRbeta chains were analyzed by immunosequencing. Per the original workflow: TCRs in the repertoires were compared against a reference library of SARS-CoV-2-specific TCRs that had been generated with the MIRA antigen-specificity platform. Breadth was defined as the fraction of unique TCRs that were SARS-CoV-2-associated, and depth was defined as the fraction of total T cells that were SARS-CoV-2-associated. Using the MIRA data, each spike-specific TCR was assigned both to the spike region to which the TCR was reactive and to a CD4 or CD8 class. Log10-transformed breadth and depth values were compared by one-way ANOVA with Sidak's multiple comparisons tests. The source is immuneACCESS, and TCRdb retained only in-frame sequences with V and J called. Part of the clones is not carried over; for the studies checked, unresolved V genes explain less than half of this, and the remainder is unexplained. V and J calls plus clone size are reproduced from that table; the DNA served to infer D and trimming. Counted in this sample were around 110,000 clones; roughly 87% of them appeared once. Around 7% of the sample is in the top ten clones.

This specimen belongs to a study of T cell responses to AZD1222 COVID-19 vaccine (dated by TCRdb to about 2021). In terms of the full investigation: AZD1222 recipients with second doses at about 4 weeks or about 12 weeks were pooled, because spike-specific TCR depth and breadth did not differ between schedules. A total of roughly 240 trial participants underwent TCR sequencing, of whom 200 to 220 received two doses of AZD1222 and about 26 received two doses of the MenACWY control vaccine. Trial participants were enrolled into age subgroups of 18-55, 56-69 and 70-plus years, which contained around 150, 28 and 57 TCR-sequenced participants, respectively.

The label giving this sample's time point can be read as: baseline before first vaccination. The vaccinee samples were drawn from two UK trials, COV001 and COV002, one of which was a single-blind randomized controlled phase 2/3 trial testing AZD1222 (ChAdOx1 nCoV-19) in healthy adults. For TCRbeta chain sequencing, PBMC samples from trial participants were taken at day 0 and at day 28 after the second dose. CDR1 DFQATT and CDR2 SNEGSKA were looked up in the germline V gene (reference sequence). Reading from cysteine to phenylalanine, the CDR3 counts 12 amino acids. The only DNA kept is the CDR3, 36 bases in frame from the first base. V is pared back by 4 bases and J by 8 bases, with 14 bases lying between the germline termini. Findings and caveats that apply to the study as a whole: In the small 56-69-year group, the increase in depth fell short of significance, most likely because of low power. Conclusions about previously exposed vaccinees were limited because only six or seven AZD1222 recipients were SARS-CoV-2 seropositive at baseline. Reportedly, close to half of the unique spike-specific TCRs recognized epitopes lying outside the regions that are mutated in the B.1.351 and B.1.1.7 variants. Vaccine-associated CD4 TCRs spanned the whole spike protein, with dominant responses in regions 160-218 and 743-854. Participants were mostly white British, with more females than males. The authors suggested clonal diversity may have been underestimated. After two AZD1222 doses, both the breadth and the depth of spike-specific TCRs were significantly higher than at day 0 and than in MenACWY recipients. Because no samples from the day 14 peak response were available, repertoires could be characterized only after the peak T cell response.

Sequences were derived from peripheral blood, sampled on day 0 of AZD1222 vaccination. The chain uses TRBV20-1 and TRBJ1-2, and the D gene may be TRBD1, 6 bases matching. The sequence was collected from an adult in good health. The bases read TGCAGTGCTACTGACAGGTTAGGCGGCTACACCTTC. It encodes CSATDRLGGYTF.